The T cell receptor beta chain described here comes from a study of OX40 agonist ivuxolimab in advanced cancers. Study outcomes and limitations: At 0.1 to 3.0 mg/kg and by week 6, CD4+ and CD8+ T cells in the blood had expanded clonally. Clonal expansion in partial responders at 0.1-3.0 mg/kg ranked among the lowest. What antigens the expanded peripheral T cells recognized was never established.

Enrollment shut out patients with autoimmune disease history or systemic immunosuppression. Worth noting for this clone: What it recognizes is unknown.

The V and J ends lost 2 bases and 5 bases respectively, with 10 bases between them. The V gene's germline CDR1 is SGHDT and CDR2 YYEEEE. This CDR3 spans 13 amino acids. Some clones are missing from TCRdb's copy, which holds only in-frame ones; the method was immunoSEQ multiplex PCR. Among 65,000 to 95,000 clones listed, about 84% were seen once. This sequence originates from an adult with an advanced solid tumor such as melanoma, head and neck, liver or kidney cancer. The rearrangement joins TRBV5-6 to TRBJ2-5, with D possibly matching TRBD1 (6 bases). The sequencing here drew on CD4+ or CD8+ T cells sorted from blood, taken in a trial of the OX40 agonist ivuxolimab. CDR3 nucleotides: TGTGCCAGCAGCTTCGACAGGTTGGAGACCCAGTACTTC. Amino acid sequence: CASSFDRLETQYF. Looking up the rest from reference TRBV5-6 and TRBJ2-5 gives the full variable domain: DAGVTQSPTHLIKTRGQQVTLRCSPKSGHDTVSWYQQALGQGPQFIFQYYEEEERQRGNFPDRFSGHQFPNYSSELNVNALLLGDSALYLCASSFDRLETQYFGPGTRLLVL.